Each of the 23 T cell receptor beta chains below was sequenced from the same sample in a study of CD8 T cell repertoires and HIV-1 epitope variants. Profiling relied on immunoSEQ multiplex PCR, and the TCRdb table lists in-frame clones only, not all of them. The sample holds 5,000 to 6,500 clones, around 73% seen once. No antigens are known for them. Sequenced input: cultured CD8+ T cells derived from PBMCs. Receptors were obtained from a male donor with HIV.

This sequence joins TRBV13 and TRBJ1-6; the D is unclear. V dropped 2 bases and J dropped 9 bases, with 5 bases sitting between them. Germline CDR1 reads PRHDT; CDR2 reads FYEKMQ (reference sequence). This CDR3 comprises 12 residues. In nucleotides, the CDR3 is TGTGCCAGCAGCTTAATGGGTTCACCCCTCCACTTT. Translating it yields CASSLMGSPLHF.

In its sample, this clone is medium-sized. This CDR3 is CASSISGRDMLNEQFF. The CDR3 DNA follows: TGTGCCAGCAGCATCAGCGGGAGGGACATGTTGAATGAGCAGTTCTTC. This chain uses TRBV13 with TRBJ2-1, with 10 bases identical to TRBD2. This CDR3 is 16 amino acids long. Germline V gene data show CDR1 as PRHDT and CDR2 as FYEKMQ (reference sequence). The V segment lost 5 bases and the J segment 7 bases; nucleotides outside the gene matches: 11.

This chain joins TRBV7-8 and TRBJ1-5; 9 bases map to TRBD1. From germline, CDR1 is SGHVS and CDR2 FQNEAQ. The CDR3 consists of 18 residues. Trimming cost V 0 bases and J 6 bases; bases outside gene matches: 12. The CDR3 spells CASSLAGATGGMGQPQHF. The CDR3 DNA follows: TGTGCCAGCAGCTTAGCCGGGGCCACAGGGGGCATGGGTCAGCCCCAGCATTTT.

This clone was detected only a few times. The chain recombines TRBV4-3 with TRBJ1-2; unclear D gene. The CDR3 loop spans 16 amino acids. Germline assignment: CDR1 LGHNA and CDR2 YSLEER. Between the trimmed V and J ends, which lost 0 bases and 3 bases, there was a span of 14 bases. The CDR3 DNA reads TGCGCCAGCAGCCAAGATCCCCCAGACTTGGACTATGGCTACACCTTC. Translation gives CASSQDPPDLDYGYTF.

This clone was recorded a few times. The chain employs TRBV7-9 and TRBJ2-1; D may be TRBD1 or TRBD2 (6 bases each). The CDR3 covers 11 residues. Trimming removed 8 bases from V and 9 bases from J, with 11 bases in between. The V gene's germline CDR1 is SEHNR and CDR2 FQNEAQ (reference sequence). The CDR3 loop reads CASLQGGEQFF. The CDR3 region has the DNA TGTGCCAGCTTACAGGGAGGTGAGCAGTTCTTC. The full variable domain, completed using reference TRBV7-9 and TRBJ2-1, is DTGVSQNPRHKITKRGQNVTFRCDPISEHNRLYWYRQTLGQGPEFLTYFQNEAQLEKSRLLSDRFSAERPKGSFSTLEIQRTEQGDSAMYLCASLQGGEQFFGPGTRLTVL.

In DNA form, the CDR3 reads TGTGCCAGCAGTTTACTAGCGGGGGGTCTCTACGAGCAGTACTTC. It encodes CASSLLAGGLYEQYF. The chain combines TRBV28 with TRBJ2-7, with TRBD2 matching 11 bases. V shed 2 bases, J shed 3 bases, and the junction held 3 bases outside the gene matches. Germline loops: CDR1 MDHEN, CDR2 SYDVKM. This CDR3 contains 15 residues.

The chain links TRBV5-1 to TRBJ1-2; D possibly corresponds to TRBD1 (5 bases). The CDR3 runs 16 residues. Trimming stripped 4 bases from V and 8 bases from J, with 24 bases between. Germline V gives CDR1 SGHRS, CDR2 YFSETQ. CDR3 sequence: CASSPIDRSRFSGYTF. The CDR3 nucleotides read TGCGCCAGCAGCCCTATTGACAGATCTAGGTTCAGCGGCTACACCTTC.

The chain employs TRBV5-4 and TRBJ2-2; D is tentatively TRBD1 or TRBD2 (5 bases each). V dropped 0 bases and J dropped 6 bases, with 6 bases sitting between them. CDR1 SGHNT and CDR2 YYREEE come from the germline V gene (reference sequence). The CDR3 consists of 13 residues. This CDR3 reads CASSLGGPGELFF. The CDR3 nucleotides read TGTGCCAGCAGCTTGGGGGGACCCGGGGAGCTGTTTTTT. Complete variable domain (other parts from reference TRBV5-4 and TRBJ2-2): ETGVTQSPTHLIKTRGQQVTLRCSSQSGHNTVSWYQQALGQGPQFIFQYYREEENGRGNFPPRFSGLQFPNYSSELNVNALELDDSALYLCASSLGGPGELFFGEGSRLTVL.

The chain links TRBV6-6 to TRBJ1-2; possibly TRBD1 for D (6 bases). Germline V CDR1 and CDR2: MNHNY, SVGAGI (reference sequence). The CDR3 is 14 residues long. The V gene lost 7 bases and the J gene lost 4 bases, with 16 bases spanning the gap. The chain's CDR3 is CASTNGGRGYGYTF. The CDR3 DNA sequence: TGTGCCAGCACCAACGGAGGCAGGGGCTATGGCTACACCTTC.

The V gene is TRBV5-1, the J gene TRBJ2-5; D perhaps matches TRBD1 (5 bases). Trimming left V 2 bases short and J 5 bases short, with 16 bases between. The CDR3 runs to 15 residues. Germline lookup yields CDR1 SGHRS and CDR2 YFSETQ. The CDR3 here is CASSFSRQSTETQYF. In DNA form, the CDR3 reads TGCGCCAGCAGCTTCTCCCGACAGTCAACGGAGACCCAGTACTTC.

There are a few counts of this clone. The chain uses TRBV29-1 and TRBJ2-1; 10 bases are shared with TRBD1. The J segment lost 7 bases and the V segment lost 6 bases, leaving 9 bases of the junction unmatched. This CDR3 comprises 14 residues. Per the germline V gene, CDR1 is SQVTM and CDR2 is ANQGSEA. The CDR3, as DNA: TGCAGCGTCATGGGAGGGACAGGGGAGAATGAGCAGTTCTTC. Amino acids: CSVMGGTGENEQFF.

This clone was counted only a few times. The V and J genes are TRBV6-1 and TRBJ1-5; D remains unclear. The CDR3 is 11 amino acids. CDR1 is MNHNS, CDR2 SASEGT, per germline. The V end was cut by 7 bases, the J end by 5 bases, with 6 bases between. For the CDR3, the DNA is TGTGCCAGCAATCGAGATCAGCCCCAGCATTTT. Its translation: CASNRDQPQHF.

V gene TRBV4-2 combines with J gene TRBJ1-2, with a possible D match to TRBD1 (5 bases). The CDR3 length is 13 residues. The ends were cut back, 0 bases at V and 8 bases at J, with 10 bases in the middle. Germline CDR1 reads LGHNA; CDR2 reads YNFKEQ. The CDR3 region is CASSQDPGYGYTF. The CDR3 DNA reads TGTGCCAGCAGCCAAGATCCAGGGTACGGCTACACCTTC.

The rearrangement joins TRBV9 to TRBJ1-1; D unclear. There are 15 residues in the CDR3. Germline CDR1 and CDR2: SGDLS and YYNGEE. V was trimmed by 0 bases and J by 4 bases, leaving 13 bases between them. Written as DNA, the CDR3 is TGTGCCAGCAGCGTAGGGGTAGGGAGCGGCACTGAAGCTTTCTTT. It specifies CASSVGVGSGTEAFF.

CDR3 amino acids: CASSFTTEAFF. The DNA of the CDR3 is TGTGCCAGCAGCTTTACCACTGAAGCTTTCTTT. V is TRBV7-9 and J is TRBJ1-1, with unresolved D. Per the germline V gene, CDR1 is SEHNR and CDR2 is FQNEAQ (reference sequence). This CDR3 has 11 residues. V was trimmed by 3 bases and J by 4 bases, leaving 3 bases between them.

The chain is built from TRBV28 and TRBJ2-1; unclear D gene. The V gene's germline CDR1 is MDHEN and CDR2 SYDVKM. The ends were cut back, 2 bases at V and 0 bases at J, with 5 bases in the middle. The CDR3 sequence is 14 residues long. CDR3 in amino acids: CASSLGSSYNEQFF. Here the CDR3 DNA reads TGTGCCAGCAGTTTAGGTTCCTCCTACAATGAGCAGTTCTTC.

The sample holds a few counts of this clone. This chain links TRBV25-1 with TRBJ2-5; 7 nucleotides align to TRBD1. The J segment lost 3 bases and the V segment lost 2 bases, leaving 6 bases of the junction unmatched. Germline V gene data show CDR1 as MGHDK and CDR2 as SYGVNS. The CDR3 has 15 residues. The CDR3 sequence: CASSEHGTAEETQYF. CDR3 nucleotide sequence: TGTGCCAGCAGTGAACACGGGACAGCTGAAGAGACCCAGTACTTC. The full variable domain, its missing parts supplied by reference TRBV25-1 and TRBJ2-5, is EADIYQTPRYLVIGTGKKITLECSQTMGHDKMYWYQQDPGMELHLIHYSYGVNSTEKGDLSSESTVSRIRTEHFPLTLESARPSHTSQYLCASSEHGTAEETQYFGPGTRLLVL.

The J gene is TRBJ1-6, the V gene TRBV6-5; D remains ambiguous. Trimming removed 0 bases from V and 9 bases from J, with 12 bases in between. This CDR3 comprises 15 residues. Per germline, CDR1 MNHEY and CDR2 SVGAGI. CDR3 sequence (DNA): TGTGCCAGCAGTTACTCGGGCCAGGACCTTTCACCCCTCCACTTT. The encoded protein is CASSYSGQDLSPLHF.

This clone was counted only a few times. The chain carries TRBV28 and TRBJ2-7; D may correspond to TRBD1 or TRBD2 (5 bases each). Germline CDR1 and CDR2: MDHEN and SYDVKM. The V and J ends lost 5 bases and 0 bases respectively, with 8 bases between them. The CDR3 covers 13 residues. The CDR3 loop reads CASSPGTSYEQYF. In nucleotides, the CDR3 is TGTGCCAGCAGTCCCGGGACCTCCTACGAGCAGTACTTC.

The chain links TRBV2 to TRBJ2-1; no clear D gene. CDR3 size: 12 residues. V was clipped by 2 bases and J by 3 bases, with 2 bases between them. Germline CDR1 is SNHLY and CDR2 is FYNNEI. DNA of the CDR3: TGTGCCAGCAGTGAAAACTACAATGAGCAGTTCTTC. Translated, it gives CASSENYNEQFF.

The chain links TRBV18 to TRBJ1-3; D not resolved. Germline V gene lookup returns CDR1 KGHSH and CDR2 LQKENI. The CDR3 has 17 amino acids. The V end was cut by 3 bases, the J end by 0 bases, with 15 bases between. CDR3 in amino acids: CASSPLAGDSSGNTIYF. The DNA for the CDR3 is TGTGCCAGCTCACCTCTAGCAGGCGATTCCTCTGGAAACACCATATATTTT.

J is TRBJ2-7 and V is TRBV6-5; 9 bases line up with TRBD1. Germline values: CDR1 MNHEY, CDR2 SVGAGI. Trimming removed 7 bases from V and 3 bases from J; junction bases left unmatched: 10. The CDR3 consists of 15 residues. The CDR3 DNA reads as TGTGCCAGCACTCTAGCCGGGACAGGGCGCTACGAGCAGTACTTC. Its protein product is CASTLAGTGRYEQYF.

The V gene is TRBV13, the J gene TRBJ2-5, with TRBD2 matching 12 bases. Germline V gives CDR1 PRHDT, CDR2 FYEKMQ (reference sequence). This CDR3 comprises 18 residues. Trimming removed 5 bases from V and 5 bases from J; junction bases left unmatched: 15. CDR3 DNA: TGTGCCAGCAGCCTTCTCGATCGGACTAGCGGGGAGGGGGAGACCCAGTACTTC. Translation gives CASSLLDRTSGEGETQYF.